The next 29 T cell receptor beta chains were all read from a single sample in a study of shared clonotypes between healthy human individuals. TCRdb's table, derived via immunoSEQ multiplex PCR, lists solely in-frame clones and lacks some. The data contain roughly 1,100,000 clones, 70% to 80% of them singletons. The specimen was memory CD4+ T cells sorted from blood. The subset here: CD45RA-negative fraction. The receptors derive from a man aged 18 to 30 in good health.

To note about this clone: In the same sample, other DNA sequences code for this CDR3. The chain has TRBV10-3 and TRBJ2-5, with 7 bases fitting TRBD1. This CDR3 region has 12 residues. The trim removed 10 bases at V and 2 bases at J, leaving 4 bases unmatched. From germline, CDR1 is ENHRY and CDR2 SYGVKD. CDR3 residues: CATRQGQETQYF. For the CDR3, the DNA is TGTGCCACCCGACAGGGTCAAGAGACCCAGTACTTC.

This chain uses TRBV5-1 with TRBJ1-3, with D hard to call. The germline V gene has CDR1 SGHRS and CDR2 YFSETQ. The CDR3 runs 15 residues. V was pared by 0 bases and J by 8 bases, with 15 bases between. CDR3 coding DNA: TGCGCCAGCAGCTTGGTTCAGCCCTCGCGGGACACCATATATTTT. It specifies CASSLVQPSRDTIYF. Combining the CDR3 with reference TRBV5-1 and TRBJ1-3 gives the whole variable domain KAGVTQTPRYLIKTRGQQVTLSCSPISGHRSVSWYQQTPGQGLQFLFEYFSETQRNKGNFPGRFSGRQFSNSRSEMNVSTLELGDSALYLCASSLVQPSRDTIYFGEGSWLTVV.

The chain joins TRBV6-5 to TRBJ1-5, with unresolved D. V lost 0 bases and J 4 bases, leaving 4 bases between the germline ends. The CDR3 extends over 13 amino acids. From germline, CDR1 is MNHEY and CDR2 SVGAGI. The CDR3 protein is CASSYSFNQPQHF. CDR3 sequence (DNA): TGTGCCAGCAGTTACTCGTTTAATCAGCCCCAGCATTTT.

With respect to this clone: A far larger clone is only one base removed, so a read error is likely. The rearrangement uses TRBV10-2 and TRBJ2-2, with unresolved D. The germline V gene has CDR1 WSHSY and CDR2 SAAADI. V was shortened by 6 bases and J by 1 base, with 9 bases between the two germline ends. The CDR3 totals 14 residues. CDR3 in DNA: TGCGCCAGCAGCCCGGACGGGAACACCGGGGAGCTGTTTTTT. Encoded protein: CASSPDGNTGELFF.

Of note for this clone: This specimen includes other DNA sequences encoding the same CDR3. V and J are TRBV30 and TRBJ1-5; unclear D gene. Trimming left V 2 bases short and J 3 bases short, with 8 bases between. CDR1 GTSNPN and CDR2 SVGIG come from the germline V gene (reference sequence). The CDR3 length is 13 residues. This CDR3 is CAWSLADNQPQHF. In DNA, the CDR3 is TGTGCCTGGAGTCTAGCGGACAATCAGCCCCAGCATTTT.

The chain carries TRBV5-1 and TRBJ2-3; 8 bases are shared with TRBD2. The J segment lost 3 bases and the V segment lost 9 bases, leaving 12 bases of the junction unmatched. Germline V gene data show CDR1 as SGHRS and CDR2 as YFSETQ. The CDR3 loop spans 15 amino acids. The CDR3, as DNA: TGCGCCACCACTCTTAGCGGGGTCCGTACAGATACGCAGTATTTT. Its protein product is CATTLSGVRTDTQYF.

V usage is TRBV5-5 and J usage is TRBJ2-5; perhaps TRBD2 as D (6 bases). The J call may be faulty, since TRBJ2-7 better matches the DNA end. This CDR3 is 17 amino acids long. Germline CDR1 SGHKS, CDR2 YYEKEE (reference sequence). DNA for the CDR3: TGTGCCAGCAGCTTGGCCGGGAGTACAGCAACCTCCTACGAGCAGTACTTC. This gives the protein CASSLAGSTATSYEQYF.

The sample holds a few counts of this clone. The chain is built from TRBV7-2 and TRBJ1-3; D ambiguous. CDR1 SGHTA and CDR2 FQGNSA come from the germline V gene. The CDR3 totals 14 residues. V was cut by 5 bases and J by 3 bases, with 11 bases left in between. CDR3 sequence (DNA): TGTGCCAGCAGCCCCCAGTCAGATGGAAACACCATATATTTT. This translates into CASSPQSDGNTIYF.

The V and J genes are TRBV5-4 and TRBJ2-7; possibly TRBD2 for D (6 bases). CDR3 length equals 16 residues. Germline V gene sequence: CDR1 SGHNT, CDR2 YYREEE (reference sequence). Trimming pared 0 bases from V and 1 base from J, leaving 14 bases between. The CDR3 DNA sequence: TGTGCCAGCAGCTTGGGTGGTAGCGGCCCGTCCTACGAGCAGTACTTC. Amino acids: CASSLGGSGPSYEQYF.

The chain links TRBV6-1 to TRBJ2-2; 7 positions match TRBD1. J was trimmed by 2 bases and V by 6 bases; bases with no gene match: 6. Germline V CDR1 and CDR2: MNHNS, SASEGT. The CDR3 covers 15 residues. Written as DNA, the CDR3 is TGTGCCAGCAGGTGGGGACAGTCAAACACCGGGGAGCTGTTTTTT. Translation gives CASRWGQSNTGELFF.

The chain recombines TRBV27 with TRBJ2-5; 10 nucleotides line up with TRBD1. J lost 3 bases, V lost 5 bases, and 6 bases had no gene match. There are 15 residues in the CDR3. CDR1 and CDR2 from the germline V gene are MNHEY and SMNVEV (reference sequence). The CDR3 here is CASSPRTGGKETQYF. CDR3 sequence (DNA): TGTGCCAGCAGTCCCCGGACAGGGGGGAAAGAGACCCAGTACTTC.

The V gene is TRBV13, the J gene TRBJ2-7; TRBD2 aligns across 10 bases. The CDR3 consists of 17 residues. Germline V gene lookup returns CDR1 PRHDT and CDR2 FYEKMQ (reference sequence). V lost 4 bases, J lost 6 bases, and 15 bases stayed unmatched. The chain's CDR3 is CASSSFYASGGSGEQYF. The CDR3, as DNA: TGTGCCAGCAGCTCCTTCTATGCTAGCGGGGGTTCAGGCGAGCAGTACTTC.

This clone was counted once. In DNA, the CDR3 is TGTGCCAGCAGCTTCGGCGGGTACGTCAGCTCCTACGAGCAGTACTTC. Translation gives CASSFGGYVSSYEQYF. This rearrangement joins TRBV7-8 to TRBJ2-7, with D possibly being TRBD2 (5 bases). The CDR3 spans 16 residues. Germline values: CDR1 SGHVS, CDR2 FQNEAQ. Trimming removed 3 bases at V and 0 bases at J, with 15 bases between. The full variable domain, rest sourced from reference TRBV7-8 and TRBJ2-7, is GAGVSQSPRYKVAKRGQDVALRCDPISGHVSLFWYQQALGQGPEFLTYFQNEAQLDKSGLPSDRFFAERPEGSVSTLKIQRTQQEDSAVYLCASSFGGYVSSYEQYFGPGTRLTVT.

V and J are TRBV7-8 and TRBJ1-5; 9 bases line up with TRBD1. The germline V gene encodes CDR1 SGHVS and CDR2 FQNEAQ. Trimming at V came to 5 bases and at J to 3 bases, leaving 8 bases not matched to a gene. The CDR3 consists of 16 residues. CDR3 sequence reads: CASSPAGTGNNQPQHF. In DNA form, the CDR3 reads TGTGCCAGCAGCCCAGCCGGGACAGGGAACAATCAGCCCCAGCATTTT.

With regard to this clone: A read error likely explains this, since a far larger clone differs by one base. Additional DNA sequences in this sample encode the identical CDR3. V is TRBV10-3 and J is TRBJ1-5; D gene unclear. Germline values: CDR1 ENHRY, CDR2 SYGVKD. V lost 6 bases and J 5 bases, leaving 8 bases between the germline ends. There are 12 residues in the CDR3. CDR3 bases: TGTGCCATCAGCGACGGGTATCAGCCCCAGCATTTT. It codes for CAISDGYQPQHF.

The V gene is TRBV9, the J gene TRBJ2-5; 8 bases map to TRBD2. J gave up 4 bases and V 4 bases, and 15 bases lay outside the gene matches. CDR3 length: 17 amino acids. CDR1 is SGDLS and CDR2 is YYNGEE in the germline V gene. CDR3 residues: CASSHSRAGGDLETQYF. CDR3 nucleotide sequence: TGTGCCAGCAGCCACTCTAGGGCGGGGGGAGATTTAGAGACCCAGTACTTC.

This clone was detected a few times. This chain links TRBV7-8 with TRBJ1-2; D gene unclear. Germline values: CDR1 SGHVS, CDR2 FQNEAQ. This CDR3 spans 14 amino acids. The germline V and J ends were trimmed by 1 base and 1 base, with 7 bases remaining between them. CDR3 protein: CASSLGRFNYGYTF. CDR3 nucleotide sequence: TGTGCCAGCAGCTTAGGACGGTTTAACTATGGCTACACCTTC.

The chain combines TRBV11-3 with TRBJ2-1; 10 bases agree with TRBD2. Trimming removed 0 bases from V and 5 bases from J; junction bases left unmatched: 16. CDR1 is SGHNT and CDR2 is YENEEA in the germline V gene. The CDR3 is 20 amino acids. CDR3 sequence reads: CASSLDSKAGGPPGNNEQFF. The CDR3 DNA follows: TGTGCCAGCAGCTTAGATAGTAAAGCGGGAGGGCCGCCGGGCAACAATGAGCAGTTCTTC.

This clone has a count of ten or more. The V and J genes are TRBV7-2 and TRBJ2-2, with D unresolved. Germline values: CDR1 SGHTA, CDR2 FQGNSA. CDR3 length: 17 residues. V shed 0 bases and J shed 6 bases, with 17 bases lying between them. CDR3 bases: TGTGCCAGCAGCTTAGCCCAGAGTCCTACACCCGCCGGGGAGCTGTTTTTT. Translating it yields CASSLAQSPTPAGELFF.

This clone showed up just once. V is TRBV5-1 and J is TRBJ1-2, with D unresolved. This CDR3 has 14 residues. V shed 3 bases and J shed 7 bases, with 16 bases lying between them. Germline lookup yields CDR1 SGHRS and CDR2 YFSETQ. The CDR3 spells CASSSRDGRRGYTF. The CDR3 DNA reads as TGCGCCAGCAGCTCGCGCGACGGAAGGCGTGGCTACACCTTC.

This clone was seen once. The CDR3 coding sequence is TGCGCCAGCAGCCAAGCCCAAGAGGGGGCTGTGTACCAAGAGACCCAGTACTTC. Its translation is CASSQAQEGAVYQETQYF. The chain has TRBV4-1 and TRBJ2-5; 7 bases map to TRBD1. CDR3 size: 18 residues. CDR1 MGHRA and CDR2 YSYEKL come from the germline V gene. V shed 1 base, J shed 0 bases, and the junction held 11 bases outside the gene matches.

The chain has TRBV6-1 and TRBJ2-6, with D possibly being TRBD1 or TRBD2 (5 bases each). V shed 7 bases and J shed 0 bases, with 10 bases lying between them. This CDR3 is built from 15 residues. The V gene's germline CDR1 is MNHNS and CDR2 SASEGT. The CDR3 nucleotides are TGTGCCAGCATGAGTGGGGGCTCTGGGGCCAACGTCCTGACTTTC. Protein product: CASMSGGSGANVLTF.

As for this clone: At one boundary the junction diverges from the germline segment, which might be a read error. V gene TRBV7-7 combines with J gene TRBJ2-5; D uncertain. The germline V gene has CDR1 SSHAT and CDR2 FNYEAQ (reference sequence). The CDR3 is 15 amino acids. DNA for the CDR3: TGTGCTAGCAGCCGAAAACCGAATCTCCAAGAGACCCAGTACTTC. It is translated as CASSRKPNLQETQYF. Drawing the rest from reference TRBV7-7 and TRBJ2-5, the complete variable domain is GAGVSQSPRYKVTKRGQDVTLRCDPISSHATLYWYQQALGQGPEFLTYFNYEAQPDKSGLPSDRFSAERPEGSISTLTIQRTEQRDSAMYRCASSRKPNLQETQYFGPGTRLLVL.

The chain is built from TRBV7-2 and TRBJ1-3, with D possibly being TRBD1 (6 bases). The germline V gene has CDR1 SGHTA and CDR2 FQGNSA. The CDR3 has 16 residues. V lost 5 bases, J lost 0 bases, and 14 bases lay in between. CDR3 region: CASSRAGQNSGNTIYF. DNA of the CDR3: TGTGCCAGCAGCAGAGCCGGACAGAACTCTGGAAACACCATATATTTT.

The V call is TRBV7-9, the J call TRBJ2-3; D gene unclear. CDR3 size: 12 residues. Trimming cost V 5 bases and J 10 bases, with 13 bases left between them. Germline V gene lookup returns CDR1 SEHNR and CDR2 FQNEAQ (reference sequence). The CDR3, as DNA: TGTGCCAGCAGCCTCGTCGAGAAAGCGCAGTATTTT. Translated: CASSLVEKAQYF. The variable domain in full, with the rest retrieved from reference TRBV7-9 and TRBJ2-3, is DTGVSQNPRHKITKRGQNVTFRCDPISEHNRLYWYRQTLGQGPEFLTYFQNEAQLEKSRLLSDRFSAERPKGSFSTLEIQRTEQGDSAMYLCASSLVEKAQYFGPGTRLTVL.

This chain links TRBV9 with TRBJ2-5, with D perhaps matching TRBD2 (6 bases). The CDR3 sequence is 14 residues long. From germline, CDR1 is SGDLS and CDR2 YYNGEE. V was pared by 4 bases and J by 3 bases, with 13 bases between. CDR3 sequence (DNA): TGTGCCAGCAGCCGGACTACAGGAAAAGAGACCCAGTACTTC. The encoded protein is CASSRTTGKETQYF.

This clone was counted a few times. The chain recombines TRBV5-6 with TRBJ2-2; perhaps TRBD2 as D (5 bases). This CDR3 comprises 13 residues. CDR1 and CDR2 from the germline V gene are SGHDT and YYEEEE. V was shortened by 3 bases and J by 8 bases, with 11 bases between the two germline ends. Here the CDR3 DNA reads TGTGCCAGCAGCTCCCTTCGGGGTGGGGAGCTGTTTTTT. It specifies CASSSLRGGELFF.

This chain joins TRBV19 and TRBJ2-5; TRBD1 agrees at 8 bases. Germline V gives CDR1 LNHDA, CDR2 SQIVND (reference sequence). The CDR3 loop spans 16 amino acids. V dropped 1 base and J dropped 2; count of bases not matched to a gene: 6. The CDR3 nucleotides are TGTGCCAGTAGTATAGGCCAGGGGGCAAGGCAAGAGACCCAGTACTTC. It encodes CASSIGQGARQETQYF.

This clone was counted at least ten times. The CDR3 DNA is TGTGCCAGCAGGCGGAGGGCCGGCACAGATACGCAGTATTTT. Its translation: CASRRRAGTDTQYF. J is TRBJ2-3 and V is TRBV7-2; D is possibly TRBD2 (6 bases). CDR1 and CDR2 (germline): SGHTA, FQGNSA. V lost 6 bases and J 1 base, leaving 11 bases between the germline ends. CDR3 length: 14 residues.